This TCR beta chain originates from a study of OX40 agonist ivuxolimab in advanced cancers. Study information: A history of anti-PD-1, anti-PD-L1 or anti-CTLA-4 therapy was acceptable, and over 30% had some. Findings and caveats of the study: In a subset of nonresponders, normalized T-cell clonal expansion was also low.

The repertoire was sequenced with immunoSEQ multiplex PCR; TCRdb's copy has only in-frame clones and lacks some. Of roughly 81,000 clones in the sample, roughly 94% were seen once. Concerning this clone: The antigen remains undetermined.

CDR1 and CDR2 (germline): SGDLS, YYNGEE. CDR3 length: 15 residues. V gave up 1 base and J gave up 4 bases; unmatched junction bases: 4. This sample comprised CD4+ or CD8+ T cells sorted from blood, obtained in a trial of the OX40 agonist ivuxolimab. This chain links TRBV9 with TRBJ2-5, with 10 nucleotides matching TRBD1. The source of this sequence is an adult with an advanced solid tumor such as melanoma, head and neck, liver or kidney cancer. CDR3 in DNA: TGTGCCAGCAGCGTATACGGACAGGGGGTAGAGACCCAGTACTTC. Translating gives CASSVYGQGVETQYF.